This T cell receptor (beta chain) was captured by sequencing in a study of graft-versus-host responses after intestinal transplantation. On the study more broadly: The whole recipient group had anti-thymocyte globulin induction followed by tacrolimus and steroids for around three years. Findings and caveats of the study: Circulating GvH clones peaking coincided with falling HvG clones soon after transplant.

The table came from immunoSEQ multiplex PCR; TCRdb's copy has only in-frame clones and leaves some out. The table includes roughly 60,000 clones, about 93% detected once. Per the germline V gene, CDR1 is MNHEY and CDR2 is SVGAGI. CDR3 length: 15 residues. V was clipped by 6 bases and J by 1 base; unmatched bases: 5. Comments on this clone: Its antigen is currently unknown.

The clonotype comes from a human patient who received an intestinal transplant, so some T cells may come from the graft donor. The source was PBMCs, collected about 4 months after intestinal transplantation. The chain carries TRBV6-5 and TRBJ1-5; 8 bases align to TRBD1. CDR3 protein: CASRIDRGSNQPQHF. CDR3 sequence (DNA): TGTGCCAGCAGAATCGACAGGGGAAGCAATCAGCCCCAGCATTTT.